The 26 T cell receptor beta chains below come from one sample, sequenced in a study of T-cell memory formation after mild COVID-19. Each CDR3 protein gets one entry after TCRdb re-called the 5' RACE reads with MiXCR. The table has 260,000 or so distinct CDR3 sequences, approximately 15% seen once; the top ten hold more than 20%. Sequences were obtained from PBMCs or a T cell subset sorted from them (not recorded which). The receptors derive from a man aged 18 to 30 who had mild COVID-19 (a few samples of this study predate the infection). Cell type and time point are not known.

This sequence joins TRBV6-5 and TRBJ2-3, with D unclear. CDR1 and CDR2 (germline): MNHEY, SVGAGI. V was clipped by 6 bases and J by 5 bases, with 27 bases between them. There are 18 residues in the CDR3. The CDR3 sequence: CASRPPRARRRHKDTQYF. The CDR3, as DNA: TGTGCCAGCAGACCCCCCCGGGCTAGACGCCGGCACAAAGATACGCAGTATTTT.

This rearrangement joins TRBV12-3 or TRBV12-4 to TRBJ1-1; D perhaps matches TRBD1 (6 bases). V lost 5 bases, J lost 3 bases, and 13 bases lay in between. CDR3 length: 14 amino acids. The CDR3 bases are TGTGCCAGCAGTCCACAGGGAAGGGACACTGAAGCTTTCTTT. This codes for CASSPQGRDTEAFF.

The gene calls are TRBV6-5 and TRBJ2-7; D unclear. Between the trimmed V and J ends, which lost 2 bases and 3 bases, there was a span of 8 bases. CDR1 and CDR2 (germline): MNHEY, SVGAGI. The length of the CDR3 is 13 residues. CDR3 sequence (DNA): TGTGCCAGCAGTTACGCCGCCCACTACGAGCAGTACTTC. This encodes CASSYAAHYEQYF.

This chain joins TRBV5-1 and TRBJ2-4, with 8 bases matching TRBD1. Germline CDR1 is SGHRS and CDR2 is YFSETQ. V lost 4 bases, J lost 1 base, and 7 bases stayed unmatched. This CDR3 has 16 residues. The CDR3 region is CASSHGTGRAKNIQYF. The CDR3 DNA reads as TGCGCCAGCAGCCATGGGACAGGCCGGGCCAAAAACATTCAGTACTTC.

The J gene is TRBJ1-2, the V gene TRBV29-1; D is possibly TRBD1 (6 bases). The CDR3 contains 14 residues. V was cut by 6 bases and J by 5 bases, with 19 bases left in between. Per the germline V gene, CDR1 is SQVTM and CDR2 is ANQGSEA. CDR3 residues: CSVGLGGGRYGYTF. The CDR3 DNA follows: TGCAGCGTGGGCTTGGGGGGCGGACGGTATGGCTACACCTTC.

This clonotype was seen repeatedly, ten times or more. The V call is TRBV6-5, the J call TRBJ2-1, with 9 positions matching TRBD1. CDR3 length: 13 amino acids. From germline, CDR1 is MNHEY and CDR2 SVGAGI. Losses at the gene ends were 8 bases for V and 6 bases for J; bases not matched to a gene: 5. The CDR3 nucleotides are TGTGCCAGCTCGTCGGACAGGGGCAATGAGCAGTTCTTC. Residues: CASSSDRGNEQFF.

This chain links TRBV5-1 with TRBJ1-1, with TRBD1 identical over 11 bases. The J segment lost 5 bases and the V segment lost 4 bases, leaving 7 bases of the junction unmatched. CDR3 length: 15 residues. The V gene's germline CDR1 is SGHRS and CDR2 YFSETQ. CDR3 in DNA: TGCGCCAGCAGCCCGGACAGGGGGCGGAGGACTGAAGCTTTCTTT. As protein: CASSPDRGRRTEAFF.

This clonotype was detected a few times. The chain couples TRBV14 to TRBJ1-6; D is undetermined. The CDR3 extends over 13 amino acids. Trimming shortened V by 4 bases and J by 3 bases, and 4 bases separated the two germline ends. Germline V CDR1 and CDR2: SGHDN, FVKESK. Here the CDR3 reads CASSPHYNSPLHF. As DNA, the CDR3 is TGTGCCAGCAGCCCTCACTATAATTCACCCCTCCACTTT.

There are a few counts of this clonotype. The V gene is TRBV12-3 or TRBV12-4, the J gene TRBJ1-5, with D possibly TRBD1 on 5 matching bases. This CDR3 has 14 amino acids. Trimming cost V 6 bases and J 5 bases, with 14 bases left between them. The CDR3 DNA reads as TGTGCCAGCAGCCGTGGACGGGACCATCAGCCCCAGCATTTT. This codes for CASSRGRDHQPQHF.

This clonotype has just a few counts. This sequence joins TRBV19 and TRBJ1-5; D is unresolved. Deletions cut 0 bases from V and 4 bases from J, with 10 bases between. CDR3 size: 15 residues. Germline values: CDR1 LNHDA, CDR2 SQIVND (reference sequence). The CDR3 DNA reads TGTGCCAGTAGTATAGATCCCACTGGGAATCAGCCCCAGCATTTT. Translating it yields CASSIDPTGNQPQHF.

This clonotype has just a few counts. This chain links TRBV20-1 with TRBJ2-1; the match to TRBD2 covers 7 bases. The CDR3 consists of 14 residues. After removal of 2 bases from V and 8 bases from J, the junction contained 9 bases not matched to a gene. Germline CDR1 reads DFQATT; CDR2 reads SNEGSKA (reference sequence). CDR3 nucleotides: TGCAGTGCTAGACCCCCCGGGGGGATCCATGAGCAGTTCTTC. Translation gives CSARPPGGIHEQFF.

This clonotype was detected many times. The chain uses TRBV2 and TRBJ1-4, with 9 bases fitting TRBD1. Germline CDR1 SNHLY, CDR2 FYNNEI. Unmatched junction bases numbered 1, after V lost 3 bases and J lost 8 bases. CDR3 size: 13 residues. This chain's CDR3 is CASSDGTGEKLFF. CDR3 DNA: TGTGCCAGCAGTGACGGGACAGGGGAAAAACTGTTTTTT.

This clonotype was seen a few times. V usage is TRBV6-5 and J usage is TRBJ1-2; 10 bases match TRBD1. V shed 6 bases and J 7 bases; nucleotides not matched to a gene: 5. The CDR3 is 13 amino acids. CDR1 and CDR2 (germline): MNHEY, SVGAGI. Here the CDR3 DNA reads TGTGCCAGCAGCTCGACAGGGGGCGGTGGCTACACCTTC. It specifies CASSSTGGGGYTF.

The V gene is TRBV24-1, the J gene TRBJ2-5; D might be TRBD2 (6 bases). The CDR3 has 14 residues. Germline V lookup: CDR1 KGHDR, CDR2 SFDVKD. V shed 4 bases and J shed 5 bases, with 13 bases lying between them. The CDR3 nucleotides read TGTGCCACCAGTGACTCCTTACGGGGGGAGACCCAGTACTTC. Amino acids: CATSDSLRGETQYF.

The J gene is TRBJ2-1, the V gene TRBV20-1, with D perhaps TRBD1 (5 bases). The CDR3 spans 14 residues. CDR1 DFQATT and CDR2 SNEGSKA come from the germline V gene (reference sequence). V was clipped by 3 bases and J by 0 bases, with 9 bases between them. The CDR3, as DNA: TGCAGTGCTAGGAAAAGGGGCTCCTACAATGAGCAGTTCTTC. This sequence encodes CSARKRGSYNEQFF.

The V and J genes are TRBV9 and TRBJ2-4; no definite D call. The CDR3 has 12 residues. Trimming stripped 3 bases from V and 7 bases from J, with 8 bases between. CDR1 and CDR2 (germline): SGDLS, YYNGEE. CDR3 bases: TGTGCCAGCAGCGGGGGATCCAACATTCAGTACTTC. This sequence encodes CASSGGSNIQYF.

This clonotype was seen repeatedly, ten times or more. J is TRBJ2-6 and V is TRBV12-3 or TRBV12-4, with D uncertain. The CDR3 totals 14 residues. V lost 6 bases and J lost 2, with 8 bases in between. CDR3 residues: CASSLGAGANVLTF. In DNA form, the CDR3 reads TGTGCCAGCAGCCTAGGTGCTGGGGCCAACGTCCTGACTTTC.

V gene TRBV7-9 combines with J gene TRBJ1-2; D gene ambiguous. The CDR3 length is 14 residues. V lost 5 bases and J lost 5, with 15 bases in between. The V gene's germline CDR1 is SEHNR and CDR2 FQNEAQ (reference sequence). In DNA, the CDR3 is TGTGCCAGCAGCAACAGCCGATTAGCGTATGGCTACACCTTC. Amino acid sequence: CASSNSRLAYGYTF.

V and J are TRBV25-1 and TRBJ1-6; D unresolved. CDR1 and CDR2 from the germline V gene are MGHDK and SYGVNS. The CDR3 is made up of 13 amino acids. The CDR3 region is CAGTTVYNSPLHF. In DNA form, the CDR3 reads TGTGCGGGAACGACGGTCTATAATTCACCCCTCCACTTT.

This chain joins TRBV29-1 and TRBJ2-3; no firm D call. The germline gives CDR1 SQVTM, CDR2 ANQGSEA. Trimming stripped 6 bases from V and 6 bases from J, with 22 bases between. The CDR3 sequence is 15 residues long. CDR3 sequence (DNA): TGCAGCGTCATTAAACCGGGTCCCCAGTCGGATACGCAGTATTTT. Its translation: CSVIKPGPQSDTQYF.

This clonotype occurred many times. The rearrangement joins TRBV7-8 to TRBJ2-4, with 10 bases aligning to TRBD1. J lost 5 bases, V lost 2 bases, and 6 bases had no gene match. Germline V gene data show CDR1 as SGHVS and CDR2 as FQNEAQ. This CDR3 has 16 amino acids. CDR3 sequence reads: CASSLTHGQGENIQYF. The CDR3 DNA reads TGTGCCAGCAGCTTAACTCATGGACAGGGGGAAAACATTCAGTACTTC. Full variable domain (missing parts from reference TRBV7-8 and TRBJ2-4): GAGVSQSPRYKVAKRGQDVALRCDPISGHVSLFWYQQALGQGPEFLTYFQNEAQLDKSGLPSDRFFAERPEGSVSTLKIQRTQQEDSAVYLCASSLTHGQGENIQYFGAGTRLSVL.

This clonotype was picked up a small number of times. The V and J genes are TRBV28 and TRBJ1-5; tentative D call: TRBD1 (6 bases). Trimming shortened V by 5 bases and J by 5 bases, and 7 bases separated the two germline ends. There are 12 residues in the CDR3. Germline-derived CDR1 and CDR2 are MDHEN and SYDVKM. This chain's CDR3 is CASSGGHQPQHF. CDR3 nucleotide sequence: TGTGCCAGCAGTGGGGGGCATCAGCCCCAGCATTTT.

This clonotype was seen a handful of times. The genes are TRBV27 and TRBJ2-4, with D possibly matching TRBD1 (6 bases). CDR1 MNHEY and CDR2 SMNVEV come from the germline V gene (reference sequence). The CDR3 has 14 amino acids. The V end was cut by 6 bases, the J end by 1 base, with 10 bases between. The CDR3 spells CASSADRAKNIQYF. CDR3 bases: TGTGCCAGCAGCGCTGACAGGGCCAAAAACATTCAGTACTTC.

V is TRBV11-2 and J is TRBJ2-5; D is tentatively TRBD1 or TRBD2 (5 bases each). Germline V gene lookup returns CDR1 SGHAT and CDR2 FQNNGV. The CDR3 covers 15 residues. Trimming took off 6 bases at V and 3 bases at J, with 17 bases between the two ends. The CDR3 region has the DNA TGTGCCAGCAGGGGGCCAGGGTTGAGGGAAGAGACCCAGTACTTC. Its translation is CASRGPGLREETQYF.

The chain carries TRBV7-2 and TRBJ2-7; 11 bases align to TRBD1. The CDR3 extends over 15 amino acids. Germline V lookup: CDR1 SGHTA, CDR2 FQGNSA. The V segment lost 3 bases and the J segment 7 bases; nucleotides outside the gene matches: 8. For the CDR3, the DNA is TGTGCCAGCAGCTTGTTCGGACAGGGGGCAGGAGAGCAGTACTTC. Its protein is CASSLFGQGAGEQYF.

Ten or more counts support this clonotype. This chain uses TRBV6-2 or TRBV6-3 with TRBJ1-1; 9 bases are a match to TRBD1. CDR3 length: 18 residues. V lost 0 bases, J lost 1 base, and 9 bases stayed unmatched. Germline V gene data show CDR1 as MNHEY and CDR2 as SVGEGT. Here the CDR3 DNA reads TGTGCCAGCAGTTACTCGAATACGGGGACAGGGAAGAACACTGAAGCTTTCTTT. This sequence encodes CASSYSNTGTGKNTEAFF.